This entry describes one T cell receptor beta chain. This sample stems from a study of OX40 agonist ivuxolimab in advanced cancers. Looking at the study overall: Previous treatment with anti-PD-1, anti-PD-L1 or anti-CTLA-4 therapy was allowed; roughly 40% had received some.

Clones were sequenced by immunoSEQ multiplex PCR, and TCRdb holds only the in-frame ones, with some missing. The sample consists of around 41,000 clones, 70% to 90% of them appearing once. Germline V gene sequence: CDR1 MDHEN, CDR2 SYDVKM. There are 16 residues in the CDR3. V was clipped by 4 bases and J by 5 bases, with 20 bases between them. The source was CD4+ or CD8+ T cells sorted from blood, collected in a trial of the OX40 agonist ivuxolimab. The receptor comes from an adult with an advanced solid tumor such as melanoma, head and neck, liver or kidney cancer. This rearrangement joins TRBV28 to TRBJ2-5, with D unresolved. The DNA for the CDR3 is TGTGCCAGCAGTTATTTTTTAGGGCCCGAAGGGGAGACCCAGTACTTC. This encodes CASSYFLGPEGETQYF. Full variable domain (missing parts from reference TRBV28 and TRBJ2-5): DVKVTQSSRYLVKRTGEKVFLECVQDMDHENMFWYRQDPGLGLRLIYFSYDVKMKEKGDIPEGYSVSREKKERFSLILESASTNQTSMYLCASSYFLGPEGETQYFGPGTRLLVL.